The 8 T cell receptor beta chains reported below all come from one sample, sequenced in a study of blood T cell repertoires in COVID-19. Generated by immunoSEQ multiplex PCR, the TCRdb table keeps only in-frame clones and is missing some. The sample includes 250,000 to 350,000 clones, around 90% of them seen just once. What was sequenced was peripheral blood. The receptors here all came from a woman aged 50 to 60 with COVID-19, enrolled during active disease.

This clone was observed a few times. The rearrangement joins TRBV2 to TRBJ1-1; the D is unclear. This CDR3 region has 14 residues. V was clipped by 5 bases and J by 8 bases, with 18 bases between them. CDR1 and CDR2 (germline): SNHLY, FYNNEI. CDR3 sequence (DNA): TGTGCCAGCAGTTCTAATCTGGGAGGGAAGGAAGCTTTCTTT. Translated, it gives CASSSNLGGKEAFF.

The chain recombines TRBV12-3 or TRBV12-4 with TRBJ2-7; tentative D call: TRBD2 (6 bases). The V gene lost 5 bases and the J gene lost 3 bases, with 11 bases spanning the gap. The CDR3 length is 13 residues. CDR3 DNA sequence: TGTGCCAGCAGTCGAGCCGGGGGCTACGAGCAGTACTTC. It yields the protein CASSRAGGYEQYF.

The gene calls are TRBV5-5 and TRBJ2-6; the match to TRBD1 covers 8 bases. This CDR3 spans 17 amino acids. V shed 0 bases and J 3 bases; nucleotides not matched to a gene: 5. From germline, CDR1 is SGHKS and CDR2 YYEKEE (reference sequence). The DNA of the CDR3 is TGTGCCAGCAGCTTGGCGCCAGGGGGCTTTGGGGCCAACGTCCTGACTTTC. This encodes CASSLAPGGFGANVLTF.

The rearrangement uses TRBV7-9 and TRBJ2-1; D perhaps matches TRBD2 (5 bases). This CDR3 contains 12 residues. The germline V gene encodes CDR1 SEHNR and CDR2 FQNEAQ (reference sequence). Trimming pared 1 base from V and 10 bases from J, leaving 8 bases between. This CDR3 is CASSLVGMEQFF. The CDR3, as DNA: TGTGCCAGCAGCTTAGTCGGGATGGAGCAGTTCTTC.

The gene calls are TRBV5-1 and TRBJ2-1; TRBD2 matches at 9 bases. This CDR3 spans 15 amino acids. The J segment lost 3 bases and the V segment lost 4 bases, leaving 5 bases of the junction unmatched. The germline V gene encodes CDR1 SGHRS and CDR2 YFSETQ. The DNA for the CDR3 is TGCGCCAGCAGCCCCGGGACTAGCAGCTACAATGAGCAGTTCTTC. Translated, it gives CASSPGTSSYNEQFF.

For the CDR3, the DNA is TGTGCCAGCCACCTGGTTGGGGGCAATGGGGCCAACGTCCTGACTTTC. Translation gives CASHLVGGNGANVLTF. This chain connects TRBV2 to TRBJ2-6, with D possibly being TRBD1 (6 bases). V gave up 8 bases and J gave up 3 bases, with 17 bases separating them. Germline CDR1 and CDR2: SNHLY and FYNNEI. CDR3 length: 16 amino acids.

The J gene is TRBJ1-4, the V gene TRBV4-1; 8 bases line up with TRBD1. In germline, CDR1 is MGHRA, CDR2 YSYEKL. CDR3 length: 17 amino acids. Unmatched junction bases numbered 9, after V lost 6 bases and J lost 0 bases. CDR3 protein: CASSLTGQGSTNEKLFF. The DNA for the CDR3 is TGCGCCAGCAGTCTGACCGGACAGGGTTCAACTAATGAAAAACTGTTTTTT.

The V gene is TRBV18, the J gene TRBJ1-5, with 7 nucleotides matching TRBD1. Germline values: CDR1 KGHSH, CDR2 LQKENI. V shed 3 bases and J 0 bases; nucleotides not matched to a gene: 8. The CDR3 covers 17 residues. The CDR3 reads CASSPGQAPYSNQPQHF. CDR3 sequence (DNA): TGTGCCAGCTCACCTGGACAGGCCCCTTATAGCAATCAGCCCCAGCATTTT.